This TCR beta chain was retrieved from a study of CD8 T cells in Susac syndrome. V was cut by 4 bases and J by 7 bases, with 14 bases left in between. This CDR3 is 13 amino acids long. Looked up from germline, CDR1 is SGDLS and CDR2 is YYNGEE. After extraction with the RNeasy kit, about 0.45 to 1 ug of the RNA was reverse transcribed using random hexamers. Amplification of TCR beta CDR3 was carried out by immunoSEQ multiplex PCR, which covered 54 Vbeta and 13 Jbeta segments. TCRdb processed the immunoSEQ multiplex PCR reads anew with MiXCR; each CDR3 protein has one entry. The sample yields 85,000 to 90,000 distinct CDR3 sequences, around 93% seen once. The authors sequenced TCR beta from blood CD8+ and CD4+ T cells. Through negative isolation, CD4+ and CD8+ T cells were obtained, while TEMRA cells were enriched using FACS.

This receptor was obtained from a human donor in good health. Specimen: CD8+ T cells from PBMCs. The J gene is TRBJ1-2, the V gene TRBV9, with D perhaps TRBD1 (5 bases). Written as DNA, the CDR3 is TGTGCCAGCAGCCGGGACTTACAACGTGGCTACACCTTC. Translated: CASSRDLQRGYTF.